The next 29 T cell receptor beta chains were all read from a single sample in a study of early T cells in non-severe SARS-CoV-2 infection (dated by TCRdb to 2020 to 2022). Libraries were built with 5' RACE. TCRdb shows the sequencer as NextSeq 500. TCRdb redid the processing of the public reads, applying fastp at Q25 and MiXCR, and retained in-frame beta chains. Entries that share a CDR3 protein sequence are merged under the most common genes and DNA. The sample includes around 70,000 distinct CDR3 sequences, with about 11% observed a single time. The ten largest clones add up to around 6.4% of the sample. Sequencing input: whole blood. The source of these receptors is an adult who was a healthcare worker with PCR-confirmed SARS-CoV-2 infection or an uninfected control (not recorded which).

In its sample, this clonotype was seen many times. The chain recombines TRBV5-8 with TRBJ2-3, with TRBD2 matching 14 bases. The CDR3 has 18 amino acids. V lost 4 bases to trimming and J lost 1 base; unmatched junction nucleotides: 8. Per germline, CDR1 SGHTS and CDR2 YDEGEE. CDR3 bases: TGTGCCAGCAGCCCCGGACTAGCGGGAGGTGTCGGCACAGATACGCAGTATTTT. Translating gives CASSPGLAGGVGTDTQYF.

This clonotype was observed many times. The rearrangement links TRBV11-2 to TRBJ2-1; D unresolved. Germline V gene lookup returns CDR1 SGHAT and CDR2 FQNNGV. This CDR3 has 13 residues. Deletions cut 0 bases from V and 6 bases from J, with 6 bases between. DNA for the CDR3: TGTGCCAGCAGCTTAGATGCTCGCAATGAGCAGTTCTTC. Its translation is CASSLDARNEQFF.

CDR3 loop: CSGSSGSTDTQYF. CDR3 DNA: TGCAGCGGATCTAGCGGGAGCACAGATACGCAGTATTTT. The chain joins TRBV29-1 to TRBJ2-3; TRBD2 agrees at 8 bases. The germline V gene encodes CDR1 SQVTM and CDR2 ANQGSEA. The junction had 3 bases not matched to a gene; V was cut back by 7 bases and J by 0 bases. The CDR3 is made up of 13 amino acids.

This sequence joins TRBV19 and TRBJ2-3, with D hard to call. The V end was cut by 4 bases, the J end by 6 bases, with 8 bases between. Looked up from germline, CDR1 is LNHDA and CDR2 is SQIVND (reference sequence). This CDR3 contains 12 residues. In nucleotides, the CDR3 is TGTGCCAGTAGTACCGCTCCGGATACGCAGTATTTT. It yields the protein CASSTAPDTQYF.

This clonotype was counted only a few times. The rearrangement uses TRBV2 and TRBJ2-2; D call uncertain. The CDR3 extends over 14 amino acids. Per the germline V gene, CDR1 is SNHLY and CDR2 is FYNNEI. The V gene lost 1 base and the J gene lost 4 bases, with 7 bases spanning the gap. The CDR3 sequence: CASSEVPTTGELFF. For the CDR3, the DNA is TGTGCCAGCAGTGAAGTGCCGACCACCGGGGAGCTGTTTTTT.

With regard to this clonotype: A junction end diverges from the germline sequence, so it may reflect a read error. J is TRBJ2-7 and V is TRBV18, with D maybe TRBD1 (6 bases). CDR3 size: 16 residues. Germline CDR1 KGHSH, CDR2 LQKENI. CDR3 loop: CASSSPDSPNSYKQYF. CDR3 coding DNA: TGTGCCAGCTCAAGCCCGGACAGCCCGAACTCCTACAAGCAGTACTTC.

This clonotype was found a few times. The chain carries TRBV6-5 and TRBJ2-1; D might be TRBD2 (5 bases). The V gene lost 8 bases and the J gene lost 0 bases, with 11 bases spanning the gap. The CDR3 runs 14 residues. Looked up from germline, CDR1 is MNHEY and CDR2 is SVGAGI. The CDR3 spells CASALGSSYNEQFF. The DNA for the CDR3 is TGTGCCAGCGCCTTGGGGAGCTCCTACAATGAGCAGTTCTTC.

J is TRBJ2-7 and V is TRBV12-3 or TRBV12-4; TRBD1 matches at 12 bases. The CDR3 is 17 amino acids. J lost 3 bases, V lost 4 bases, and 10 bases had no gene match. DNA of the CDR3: TGTGCCAGCAGTTCAAGTCCCGGGACAGGGGGCAACTACGAGCAGTACTTC. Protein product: CASSSSPGTGGNYEQYF.

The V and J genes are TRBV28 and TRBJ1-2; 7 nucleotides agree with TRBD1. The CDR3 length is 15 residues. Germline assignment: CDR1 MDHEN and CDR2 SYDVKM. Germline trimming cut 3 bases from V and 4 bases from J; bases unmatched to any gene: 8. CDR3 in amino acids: CASSFMRGLGYGYTF. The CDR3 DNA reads TGTGCCAGCAGTTTTATGAGGGGGCTCGGCTATGGCTACACCTTC.

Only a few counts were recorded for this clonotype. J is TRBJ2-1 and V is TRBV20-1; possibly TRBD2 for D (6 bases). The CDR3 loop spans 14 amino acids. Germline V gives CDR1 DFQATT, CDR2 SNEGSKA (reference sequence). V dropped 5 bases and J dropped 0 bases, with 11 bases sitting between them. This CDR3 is CSAGDLGSYNEQFF. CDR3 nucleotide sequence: TGCAGTGCTGGGGACTTGGGCTCCTACAATGAGCAGTTCTTC.

CDR3 nucleotides: TGTGCCAGCAGCTTAGAGAACACAGATACGCAGTATTTT. It is translated as CASSLENTDTQYF. The chain joins TRBV7-2 to TRBJ2-3; D remains ambiguous. Germline lookup yields CDR1 SGHTA and CDR2 FQGNSA. V lost 1 base and J 2 bases, leaving 4 bases between the germline ends. The CDR3 extends over 13 amino acids. Drawing the rest from reference TRBV7-2 and TRBJ2-3, the complete variable domain is GAGVSQSPSNKVTEKGKDVELRCDPISGHTALYWYRQSLGQGLEFLIYFQGNSAPDKSGLPSDRFSAERTGGSVSTLTIQRTQQEDSAVYLCASSLENTDTQYFGPGTRLTVL.

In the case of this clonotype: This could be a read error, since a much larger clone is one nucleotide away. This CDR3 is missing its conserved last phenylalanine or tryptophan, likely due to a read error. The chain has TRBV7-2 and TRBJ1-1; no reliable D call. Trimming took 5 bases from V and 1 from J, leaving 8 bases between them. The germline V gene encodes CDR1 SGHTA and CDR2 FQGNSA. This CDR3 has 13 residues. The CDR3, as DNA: TGTGCCAGCAGCGCCGAATGGAACACTGAAGCTTTCATT. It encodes CASSAEWNTEAFI.

CDR3 in DNA: TGTGCCAGCGGACCCCCTAGCGGACCTTTTTACGAGCAGTACTTC. As protein: CASGPPSGPFYEQYF. This chain joins TRBV6-6 and TRBJ2-7; 7 nucleotides align to TRBD2. The germline V gene has CDR1 MNHNY and CDR2 SVGAGI (reference sequence). With 8 bases clipped from V and 4 bases from J, the junction kept 14 bases outside the gene matches. There are 15 residues in the CDR3.

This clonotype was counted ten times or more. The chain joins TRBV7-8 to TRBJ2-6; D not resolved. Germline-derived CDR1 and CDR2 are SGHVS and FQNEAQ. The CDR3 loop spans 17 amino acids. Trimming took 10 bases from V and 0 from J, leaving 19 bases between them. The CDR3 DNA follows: TGTGCCATATACCGGAGCTTACAGCGCTCTGGGGCCAACGTCCTGACTTTC. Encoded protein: CAIYRSLQRSGANVLTF.

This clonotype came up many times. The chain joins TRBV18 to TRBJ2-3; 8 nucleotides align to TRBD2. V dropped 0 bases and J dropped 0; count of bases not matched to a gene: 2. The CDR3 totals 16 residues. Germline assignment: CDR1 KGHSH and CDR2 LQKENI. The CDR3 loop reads CASSPPTSGSTDTQYF. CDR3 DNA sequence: TGTGCCAGCTCACCACCTACTAGCGGAAGCACAGATACGCAGTATTTT.

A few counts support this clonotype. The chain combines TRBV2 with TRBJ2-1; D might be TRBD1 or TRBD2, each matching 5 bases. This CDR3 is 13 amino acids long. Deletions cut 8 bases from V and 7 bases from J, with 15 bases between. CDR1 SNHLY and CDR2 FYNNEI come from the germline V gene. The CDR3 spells CASVYERGNEQFF. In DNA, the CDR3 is TGTGCCAGCGTCTACGAGAGGGGAAATGAGCAGTTCTTC.

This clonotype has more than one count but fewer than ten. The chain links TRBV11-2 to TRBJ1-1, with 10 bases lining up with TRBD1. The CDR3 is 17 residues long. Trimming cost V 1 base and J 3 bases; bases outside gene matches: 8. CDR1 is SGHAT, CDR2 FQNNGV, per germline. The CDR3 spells CASSLGYTGTGDTEAFF. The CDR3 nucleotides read TGTGCCAGCAGCTTAGGGTACACCGGGACAGGGGACACTGAAGCTTTCTTT. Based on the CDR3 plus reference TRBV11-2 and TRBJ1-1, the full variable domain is EAGVAQSPRYKIIEKRQSVAFWCNPISGHATLYWYQQILGQGPKLLIQFQNNGVVDDSQLPKDRFSAERLKGVDSTLKIQPAKLEDSAVYLCASSLGYTGTGDTEAFFGQGTRLTVV.

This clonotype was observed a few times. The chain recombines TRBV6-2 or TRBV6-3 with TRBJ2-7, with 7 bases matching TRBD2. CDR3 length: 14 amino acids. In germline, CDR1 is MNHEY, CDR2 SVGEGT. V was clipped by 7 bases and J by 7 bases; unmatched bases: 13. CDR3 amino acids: CASTRQAGLREQYF. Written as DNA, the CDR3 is TGTGCCAGCACCCGACAAGCGGGATTACGGGAGCAGTACTTC.

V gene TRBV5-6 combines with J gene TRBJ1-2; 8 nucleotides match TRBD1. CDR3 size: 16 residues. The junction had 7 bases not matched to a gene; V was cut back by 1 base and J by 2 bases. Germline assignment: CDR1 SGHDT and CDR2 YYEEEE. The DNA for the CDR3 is TGTGCCAGCAGCTTGATTGGAACAGGGGGGAACTATGGCTACACCTTC. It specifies CASSLIGTGGNYGYTF.

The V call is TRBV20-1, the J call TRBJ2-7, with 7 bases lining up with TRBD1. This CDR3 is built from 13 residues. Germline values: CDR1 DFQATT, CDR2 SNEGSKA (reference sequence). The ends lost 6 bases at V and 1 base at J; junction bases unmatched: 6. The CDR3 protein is CSAPPGQSYEQYF. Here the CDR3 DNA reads TGCAGTGCCCCCCCGGGACAGTCCTACGAGCAGTACTTC.

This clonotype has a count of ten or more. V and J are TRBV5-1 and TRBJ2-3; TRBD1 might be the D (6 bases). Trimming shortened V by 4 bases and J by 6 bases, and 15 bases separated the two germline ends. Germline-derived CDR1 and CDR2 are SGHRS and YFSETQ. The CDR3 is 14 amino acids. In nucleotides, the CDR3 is TGCGCCAGCAGCGGGGCTACAGGGCTGGATACGCAGTATTTT. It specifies CASSGATGLDTQYF.

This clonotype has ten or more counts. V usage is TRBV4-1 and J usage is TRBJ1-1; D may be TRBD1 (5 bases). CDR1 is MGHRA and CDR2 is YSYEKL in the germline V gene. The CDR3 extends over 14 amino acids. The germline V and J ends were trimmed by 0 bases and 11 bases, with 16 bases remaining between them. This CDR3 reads CASSQESVGAAAFF. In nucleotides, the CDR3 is TGCGCCAGCAGCCAAGAATCGGTCGGGGCTGCGGCTTTCTTT.

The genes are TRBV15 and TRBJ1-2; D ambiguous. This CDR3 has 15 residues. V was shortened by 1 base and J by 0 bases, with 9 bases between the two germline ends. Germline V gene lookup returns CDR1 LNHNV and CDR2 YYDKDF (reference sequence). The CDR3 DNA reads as TGTGCCACCAGCAGAGGGCGGGAAGCTAACTATGGCTACACCTTC. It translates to CATSRGREANYGYTF.

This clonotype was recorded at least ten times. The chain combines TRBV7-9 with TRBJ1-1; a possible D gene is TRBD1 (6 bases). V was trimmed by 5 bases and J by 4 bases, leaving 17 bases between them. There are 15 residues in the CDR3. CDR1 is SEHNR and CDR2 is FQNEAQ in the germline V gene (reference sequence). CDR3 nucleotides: TGTGCCAGCAGCCCAAGGCCTTCAGGGGCCACTGAAGCTTTCTTT. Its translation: CASSPRPSGATEAFF.

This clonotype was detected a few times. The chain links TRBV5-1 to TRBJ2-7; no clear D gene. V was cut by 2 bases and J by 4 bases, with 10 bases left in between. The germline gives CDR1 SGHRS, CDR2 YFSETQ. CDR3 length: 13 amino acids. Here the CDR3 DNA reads TGCGCCAGCAGCTTATATAGTGGGTACGAGCAGTACTTC. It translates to CASSLYSGYEQYF. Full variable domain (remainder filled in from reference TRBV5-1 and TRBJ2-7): KAGVTQTPRYLIKTRGQQVTLSCSPISGHRSVSWYQQTPGQGLQFLFEYFSETQRNKGNFPGRFSGRQFSNSRSEMNVSTLELGDSALYLCASSLYSGYEQYFGPGTRLTVT.

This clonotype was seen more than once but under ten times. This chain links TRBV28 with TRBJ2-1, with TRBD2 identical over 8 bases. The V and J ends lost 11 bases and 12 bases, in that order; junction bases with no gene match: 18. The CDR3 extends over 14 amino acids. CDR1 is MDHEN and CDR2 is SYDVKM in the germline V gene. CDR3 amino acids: CASKQPGLEWRQFF. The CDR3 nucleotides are TGTGCCTCAAAACAGCCGGGACTAGAGTGGAGGCAGTTCTTC.

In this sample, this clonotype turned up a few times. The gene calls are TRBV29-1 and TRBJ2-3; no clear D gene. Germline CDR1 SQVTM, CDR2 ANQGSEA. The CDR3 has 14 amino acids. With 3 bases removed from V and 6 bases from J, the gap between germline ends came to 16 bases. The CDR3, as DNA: TGCAGCGTTGAGGGTACGGTCCGGGTGGATACGCAGTATTTT. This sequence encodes CSVEGTVRVDTQYF.

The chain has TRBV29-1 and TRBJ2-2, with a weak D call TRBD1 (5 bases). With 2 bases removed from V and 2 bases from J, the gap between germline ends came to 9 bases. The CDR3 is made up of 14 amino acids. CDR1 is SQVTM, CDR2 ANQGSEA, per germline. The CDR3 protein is CSVEFGHNTGELFF. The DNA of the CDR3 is TGCAGCGTTGAATTTGGACACAACACCGGGGAGCTGTTTTTT.

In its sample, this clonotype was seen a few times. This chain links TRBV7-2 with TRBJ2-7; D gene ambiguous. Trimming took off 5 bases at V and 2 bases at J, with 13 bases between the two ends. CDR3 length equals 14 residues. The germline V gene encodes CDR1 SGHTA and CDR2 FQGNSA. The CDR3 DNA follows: TGTGCCAGCAGCAGGGCGGACGTTACCTACGAGCAGTACTTC. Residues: CASSRADVTYEQYF.